Below, one T cell receptor beta chain is given with its context. This receptor's antigen is unknown. No much larger clonotype is one base removed from it; base qualities were not supplied. The library was built by means of the immunoSEQ multiplex PCR assay. TCRdb re-hosts the immuneACCESS table, in-frame sequences only. Its copies lack some clones; in the studies checked, an unresolved V gene accounts for under half of them, and the cause for the rest is not known. This sample comprises 70,000 to 95,000 clones, 94% of them detected only once. 1.5% to 2% of the sample rests with the top ten. The data derive from a study of T cell changes during pregnancy in multiple sclerosis (dated by TCRdb to between 2018 and 2021). With respect to the entire study: Changes in the T cell repertoire over the course of pregnancy were examined in this study in women with multiple sclerosis.

The germline V gene gives CDR1 as SGHRS and CDR2 as YFSETQ. Here V drops 4 bases and J drops 1 base, and the junction holds 4 bases not matched to any gene. From cysteine to phenylalanine, the CDR3 is 14 amino acids long. Only the CDR3 region is kept as DNA, spanning 42 bases read in frame from base 1. The V and J genes are TRBV5-1 and TRBJ1-1; TRBD1 aligns with 7 central bases. Sample: peripheral blood, taken after pregnancy. The receptor's source is a female donor in good health, enrolled as a control in a pregnancy study. The CDR3 protein sequence reads: CASSPRTGNTEAFF. The DNA sequence is TGCGCCAGCAGCCCGCGGACAGGGAACACTGAAGCTTTCTTT.